This passage covers 4 T cell receptor beta chains from one sample sequenced in a study of OX40 agonist ivuxolimab in advanced cancers. Libraries were prepared through the immunoSEQ multiplex PCR assay. Drawn from immuneACCESS, this table holds only the in-frame rearrangements with V and J called that TCRdb kept. Clones are partly lost; checked studies trace under half to an unresolved V gene and leave the rest unexplained. The sample yields tens of thousands of clones; about 88% were counted once. 0.25% to 0.35% of the sample comes from the top ten. The specimen comprised CD4+ or CD8+ T cells sorted from blood, sampled in a trial of the OX40 agonist ivuxolimab. The receptor set was obtained from an adult with an advanced solid tumor such as melanoma, head and neck, liver or kidney cancer.

This chain joins TRBV6-6 and TRBJ2-2; D is perhaps TRBD2 (7 bases). The length of the CDR3 is 15 residues. Germline V lookup: CDR1 MNHNY, CDR2 SVGAGI (reference sequence). Trimming left V 2 bases short and J 4 bases short, with 11 bases between. The CDR3 DNA reads as TGTGCCAGCAGTTACGCGGGGGCGCTCACCGGGGAGCTGTTTTTT. Residues: CASSYAGALTGELFF.

This chain connects TRBV6-5 to TRBJ2-1, with a possible D match to TRBD1 (6 bases). V dropped 7 bases and J dropped 8 bases, with 21 bases sitting between them. Germline CDR1 MNHEY, CDR2 SVGAGI. The CDR3 has 15 residues. The CDR3 nucleotides read TGTGCCAGCACCCGCCGCGGTCAGGGGTTGGATGAGCAGTTCTTC. Translation: CASTRRGQGLDEQFF.

V and J are TRBV7-2 and TRBJ2-3, with TRBD2 identical over 9 bases. This CDR3 is built from 14 residues. V shed 8 bases, J shed 2 bases, and the junction held 5 bases outside the gene matches. From germline, CDR1 is SGHTA and CDR2 FQGNSA. The CDR3 here is CASCIAGATDTQYF. As DNA, the CDR3 is TGTGCCAGCTGTATAGCGGGGGCCACAGATACGCAGTATTTT.

This clone was seen a few times. The V and J genes are TRBV2 and TRBJ1-5; a possible D gene is TRBD1 (6 bases). The CDR3 loop spans 14 amino acids. V gave up 1 base and J gave up 5 bases, with 9 bases separating them. Germline V CDR1 and CDR2: SNHLY, FYNNEI. Here the CDR3 DNA reads TGTGCCAGCAGTGAAGACAGGGCCCATCAGCCCCAGCATTTT. Its protein product is CASSEDRAHQPQHF.